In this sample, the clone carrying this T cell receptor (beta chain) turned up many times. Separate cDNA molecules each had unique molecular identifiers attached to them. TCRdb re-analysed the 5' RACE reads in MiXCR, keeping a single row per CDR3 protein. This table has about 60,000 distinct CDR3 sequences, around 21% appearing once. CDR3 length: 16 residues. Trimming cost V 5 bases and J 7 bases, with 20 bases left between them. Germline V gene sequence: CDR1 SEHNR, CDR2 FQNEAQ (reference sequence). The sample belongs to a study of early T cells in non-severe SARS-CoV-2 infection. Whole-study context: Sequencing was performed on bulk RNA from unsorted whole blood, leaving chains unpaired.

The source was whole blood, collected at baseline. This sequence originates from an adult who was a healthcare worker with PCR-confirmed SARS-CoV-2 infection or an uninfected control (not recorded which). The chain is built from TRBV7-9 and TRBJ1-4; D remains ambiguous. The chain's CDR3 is CASSEKANPLGEKLFF. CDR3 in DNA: TGTGCCAGCAGCGAGAAAGCGAACCCGTTGGGTGAAAAACTGTTTTTT.